Following are 23 T cell receptor beta chains from one sample sequenced in a study of T-cell reconstitution after alpha-beta-depleted transplantation in children. Unique molecular identifiers were used in preparing the TCRbeta library. In TCRdb, the PCR reads were re-called with MiXCR into one record per CDR3 protein. The data contain some 600,000 distinct CDR3 sequences, roughly 13% of them singletons. The sample here was PBMCs, mostly from graft donor cells, taken 360 days after TCRalphabeta/CD19-depleted stem cell transplant. The receptor set was obtained from a male patient younger than 18 who had a stem cell transplant for acute myeloid leukemia, so the T cells may come from the graft donor.

This clonotype was picked up many times. This rearrangement joins TRBV20-1 to TRBJ1-1; 7 bases map to TRBD1. The CDR3 runs 13 residues. After removal of 5 bases from V and 1 base from J, the junction contained 4 bases not matched to a gene. The germline V gene encodes CDR1 DFQATT and CDR2 SNEGSKA (reference sequence). The CDR3 DNA sequence: TGCAGTGCTGATGGGACAGAGAACACTGAAGCTTTCTTT. Encoded protein: CSADGTENTEAFF.

This clonotype has a handful of counts. V gene TRBV25-1 combines with J gene TRBJ1-5; D gene ambiguous. Germline CDR1 and CDR2: MGHDK and SYGVNS. The CDR3 spans 13 residues. V lost 1 base and J lost 5, with 6 bases in between. The CDR3 loop reads CASSESWDQPQHF. The CDR3 bases are TGTGCCAGCAGTGAATCGTGGGATCAGCCCCAGCATTTT.

This clonotype was seen at least ten times. The chain couples TRBV9 to TRBJ2-1, with 9 bases aligning to TRBD1. The V and J ends lost 4 bases and 8 bases, in that order; junction bases with no gene match: 10. CDR1 and CDR2 (germline): SGDLS, YYNGEE. This CDR3 spans 15 amino acids. In nucleotides, the CDR3 is TGTGCCAGCAGCCCTTGGGGGGACAGGGACGATGAGCAGTTCTTC. Protein product: CASSPWGDRDDEQFF.

The genes are TRBV4-2 and TRBJ2-3; D uncertain. Germline CDR1 and CDR2: LGHNA and YNFKEQ. Trimming left V 0 bases short and J 0 bases short, with 4 bases between. The CDR3 consists of 14 residues. The CDR3 spells CASSQEQSTDTQYF. In DNA, the CDR3 is TGTGCCAGCAGCCAAGAGCAGAGCACAGATACGCAGTATTTT.

This chain links TRBV12-3 or TRBV12-4 with TRBJ1-6, with unresolved D. The V end was cut by 0 bases, the J end by 8 bases, with 17 bases between. CDR3 size: 17 residues. CDR3 amino acids: CASSLAGVPRVDSPLHF. For the CDR3, the DNA is TGTGCCAGCAGTTTAGCAGGAGTCCCGAGAGTTGATTCACCCCTCCACTTT.

The rearrangement uses TRBV6-5 and TRBJ1-3, with D possibly TRBD1 on 5 matching bases. CDR1 is MNHEY and CDR2 is SVGAGI in the germline V gene. This CDR3 is 14 amino acids long. V lost 0 bases, J lost 8 bases, and 11 bases lay in between. CDR3 sequence (DNA): TGTGCCAGCAGTTACTCGATGCAGGGAGACACCATATATTTT. Its translation: CASSYSMQGDTIYF.

A word on this clonotype: Sequence at one end of the junction differs from germline and may be a read error. The J gene is TRBJ2-1, the V gene TRBV20-1; the D call may be TRBD1 or TRBD2 (7 bases each). The CDR3 has 19 residues. CDR1 and CDR2 from the germline V gene are DFQATT and SNEGSKA (reference sequence). CDR3 loop: CCAREGAASGTSSYNEQFF. The CDR3 DNA is TGCTGTGCTAGAGAGGGGGCGGCAAGCGGGACCAGCTCCTACAATGAGCAGTTCTTC.

The chain couples TRBV20-1 to TRBJ2-3; tentative D call: TRBD2 (6 bases). The CDR3 sequence is 11 residues long. Trimming shortened V by 3 bases and J by 10 bases, and 11 bases separated the two germline ends. Germline lookup yields CDR1 DFQATT and CDR2 SNEGSKA (reference sequence). CDR3 DNA: TGCAGTGCTAGGGGGGGTCTTTCGCAGTATTTT. Translating it yields CSARGGLSQYF.

The chain is built from TRBV7-6 and TRBJ2-1; 7 bases match TRBD2. The V and J ends lost 3 bases and 3 bases, in that order; junction bases with no gene match: 11. This CDR3 contains 17 residues. Germline values: CDR1 SGHVS, CDR2 FNYEAQ. CDR3 residues: CASSFGGSPSIYNEQFF. In nucleotides, the CDR3 is TGTGCCAGCAGCTTCGGCGGGAGCCCCTCGATCTACAATGAGCAGTTCTTC.

The chain links TRBV12-3 or TRBV12-4 to TRBJ2-7, with D hard to call. The V end was cut by 6 bases, the J end by 3 bases, with 15 bases between. The CDR3 is 14 amino acids. The CDR3 region is CASSPGGPDYEQYF. CDR3 bases: TGTGCCAGCAGCCCGGGCGGCCCAGACTACGAGCAGTACTTC.

This clonotype turned up a few times. The chain has TRBV6-1 and TRBJ2-7, with D possibly TRBD2 on 6 matching bases. There are 15 residues in the CDR3. Looked up from germline, CDR1 is MNHNS and CDR2 is SASEGT. Trimming took off 6 bases at V and 1 base at J, with 16 bases between the two ends. CDR3 in amino acids: CASRKPKEGSYEQYF. Written as DNA, the CDR3 is TGTGCCAGCAGGAAACCTAAGGAGGGTTCCTACGAGCAGTACTTC.

J is TRBJ2-1 and V is TRBV7-8, with TRBD2 identical over 7 bases. CDR1 and CDR2 from the germline V gene are SGHVS and FQNEAQ. The CDR3 contains 14 residues. After removal of 5 bases from V and 3 bases from J, the junction contained 4 bases not matched to a gene. The CDR3 DNA is TGTGCCAGCAGCATAAGGACTAGCTACAATGAGCAGTTCTTC. It yields the protein CASSIRTSYNEQFF.

V gene TRBV12-3 or TRBV12-4 combines with J gene TRBJ2-5, with 10 bases matching TRBD1. The V gene end was trimmed by 6 bases and the J gene end by 5 bases; junction bases not matched to a gene: 6. This CDR3 has 14 residues. CDR3 sequence (DNA): TGTGCCAGCAGGTGGACAGGGGGAGGTGAGACCCAGTACTTC. Amino acids: CASRWTGGGETQYF.

This clonotype occurred a few times. J is TRBJ2-3 and V is TRBV6-2 or TRBV6-3, with TRBD2 identical over 7 bases. CDR3 length: 15 residues. Unmatched junction bases numbered 6, after V lost 2 bases and J lost 4 bases. The germline CDR1 and CDR2 sequences are MNHEY and SVGEGT. CDR3 loop: CASSYPAGTSDTQYF. The CDR3 nucleotides are TGTGCCAGCAGTTACCCAGCGGGAACTTCAGATACGCAGTATTTT.

This clonotype was observed many times. The chain carries TRBV29-1 and TRBJ1-1; a possible D gene is TRBD1 (6 bases). The CDR3 loop spans 10 amino acids. Germline values: CDR1 SQVTM, CDR2 ANQGSEA. Trimming stripped 4 bases from V and 8 bases from J, with 8 bases between. This CDR3 is CSVGGHEAFF. The CDR3 nucleotides read TGCAGCGTTGGGGGACACGAAGCTTTCTTT.

This clonotype turned up a few times. The chain links TRBV20-1 to TRBJ2-1; possibly TRBD1 for D (6 bases). Germline CDR1 DFQATT, CDR2 SNEGSKA (reference sequence). The CDR3 is made up of 17 amino acids. Trimming left V 0 bases short and J 2 bases short, with 17 bases between. CDR3 sequence: CSARDPATGYPYNEQFF. CDR3 DNA: TGCAGTGCTAGAGATCCCGCCACAGGGTATCCCTACAATGAGCAGTTCTTC.

This clonotype came up a few times. The chain joins TRBV12-3 or TRBV12-4 to TRBJ2-5; 9 bases line up with TRBD2. V dropped 3 bases and J dropped 3; count of bases not matched to a gene: 8. The CDR3 has 16 residues. The CDR3 loop reads CASSFTGLALKETQYF. CDR3 sequence (DNA): TGTGCCAGCAGTTTTACGGGACTAGCTTTGAAAGAGACCCAGTACTTC.

A few counts support this clonotype. This chain links TRBV29-1 with TRBJ2-7, with D uncertain. The length of the CDR3 is 11 residues. V gave up 4 bases and J gave up 2 bases, with 6 bases separating them. Germline-derived CDR1 and CDR2 are SQVTM and ANQGSEA. The CDR3 sequence is CSVAPPYEQYF. The CDR3, as DNA: TGCAGCGTTGCCCCTCCCTACGAGCAGTACTTC.

This clonotype was seen ten or more times. V usage is TRBV9 and J usage is TRBJ1-1, with D maybe TRBD1 (5 bases). Germline CDR1 reads SGDLS; CDR2 reads YYNGEE. This CDR3 has 13 residues. V lost 0 bases and J lost 9, with 12 bases in between. CDR3 sequence (DNA): TGTGCCAGCAGCGTAGGGGATGGGACGAAAGCTTTCTTT. It codes for CASSVGDGTKAFF.

This clonotype appeared a few times. The chain recombines TRBV28 with TRBJ2-5; D is unresolved. Trimming stripped 2 bases from V and 6 bases from J, with 16 bases between. In germline, CDR1 is MDHEN, CDR2 SYDVKM. The CDR3 contains 15 residues. The CDR3 nucleotides read TGTGCCAGCAGTTTAAGGTTGGCAACGCAAAAGACCCAGTACTTC. This gives the protein CASSLRLATQKTQYF.

This clonotype was counted between two and nine times. This chain uses TRBV20-1 with TRBJ1-1; possible D gene TRBD1, 6 bases. The CDR3 has 17 residues. The germline CDR1 and CDR2 sequences are DFQATT and SNEGSKA (reference sequence). V lost 5 bases and J lost 1, with 23 bases in between. This chain's CDR3 is CSARFSGARVGNTEAFF. The DNA for the CDR3 is TGCAGTGCTCGGTTTTCAGGGGCGCGAGTGGGGAACACTGAAGCTTTCTTT.

This chain links TRBV6-5 with TRBJ2-7; D remains ambiguous. The germline CDR1 and CDR2 sequences are MNHEY and SVGAGI. The CDR3 runs to 14 residues. The V and J ends lost 2 bases and 4 bases respectively, with 12 bases between them. CDR3 region: CASSYGPSRYEQYV. The CDR3, as DNA: TGTGCCAGCAGTTACGGGCCTAGTAGGTACGAGCAGTACGTC.

The chain employs TRBV7-2 and TRBJ2-5; D gene uncertain. V gave up 3 bases and J gave up 9 bases, with 17 bases separating them. CDR1 and CDR2 from the germline V gene are SGHTA and FQGNSA. The CDR3 spans 14 residues. Written as DNA, the CDR3 is TGTGCCAGCAGCTTGTCCCCCAGACCGGACCCCCAGTACTTC. This gives the protein CASSLSPRPDPQYF.